Presented here are 3 T cell receptor beta chains from one specimen sequenced in a study of blood T cell repertoires in COVID-19. The data were produced by immunoSEQ multiplex PCR, yet TCRdb's version contains in-frame clones alone and is incomplete. Counted here are 40,000 or so clones, 90% occurring once; the ten biggest clones make up less than 30%. Sequenced: peripheral blood. The receptors were gathered from a man in his fifties or sixties with active or convalescent COVID-19.

The chain couples TRBV25-1 to TRBJ2-5, with D uncertain. Trimming cost V 2 bases and J 1 base, with 8 bases left between them. This CDR3 region has 14 residues. Germline-derived CDR1 and CDR2 are MGHDK and SYGVNS. The CDR3 DNA reads TGTGCCAGCAGTGAAATTGGCAGCCAAGAGACCCAGTACTTC. Translated, it gives CASSEIGSQETQYF. Based on the CDR3 plus reference TRBV25-1 and TRBJ2-5, the full variable domain is EADIYQTPRYLVIGTGKKITLECSQTMGHDKMYWYQQDPGMELHLIHYSYGVNSTEKGDLSSESTVSRIRTEHFPLTLESARPSHTSQYLCASSEIGSQETQYFGPGTRLLVL.

The J gene is TRBJ2-3, the V gene TRBV28, with TRBD2 matching 8 bases. The CDR3 is made up of 19 amino acids. With V trimmed by 6 bases and J by 4 bases, 21 bases remained unmatched. Germline V gene lookup returns CDR1 MDHEN and CDR2 SYDVKM. The CDR3 sequence is CASRSYGFGTSRLADTQYF. The CDR3 bases are TGTGCCAGCAGGTCCTACGGCTTCGGGACTAGTCGTCTAGCAGATACGCAGTATTTT.

The J gene is TRBJ1-1, the V gene TRBV7-2; possibly TRBD1 for D (5 bases). Germline V lookup: CDR1 SGHTA, CDR2 FQGNSA. The CDR3 length is 13 residues. Trimming took off 5 bases at V and 10 bases at J, with 17 bases between the two ends. The CDR3 DNA reads TGTGCCAGCAGCCTATATACAGGCCTCCGAGCTTTCTTT. It encodes CASSLYTGLRAFF.